By share of the sample, the clone carrying this TCR beta chain is medium-sized. The target antigen is unknown. Before thyroid surgery, none of the patients had received any treatment. In the authors' methods: The distant-metastasis classifier for papillary thyroid cancer was built from CDR3 differences across clinicopathological groups. TCRdb ran MiXCR on the PCR reads. Here the V and J calls rest on TCRdb's processing, not on the authors' analysis. Of around 30,000 clones listed, 16% were seen once; the top ten hold around 4.5%. Trimming left V 1 base short and J 7 bases short, with 14 bases between. The CDR3 is 14 amino acids. Germline V gene sequence: CDR1 SGHTA, CDR2 FQGNSA. The data were obtained in a study of metastatic and nonmetastatic thyroid tumors. Study conclusions and caveats: Malignant thyroid tumors reportedly exceeded benign nodules significantly in TCR beta diversity, with the difference appearing in blood and tumor.

V and J are TRBV7-2 and TRBJ2-7; D gene ambiguous. The receptor comes from a female donor with papillary thyroid cancer or a benign thyroid nodule (not recorded which). Some clones in this sample may be carry-over from other donors' samples. The material sequenced was blood. CDR3 loop: CASSLDPSPREQYF. Written as DNA, the CDR3 is TGTGCCAGCAGCTTAGACCCTTCTCCGAGGGAGCAGTACTTC.